Below, one T cell receptor beta chain is given with its context. The data were produced by immunoSEQ multiplex PCR, yet TCRdb's version contains in-frame clones alone and is incomplete. The table records some 1,600,000 clones, approximately 98% of them present only once. The sample is drawn from a study of shared clonotypes between healthy human individuals. Looking at the study overall: The cohort comprised a couple of women and a few men. Their ages spanned 18 to 49 years. Per donor, CD8 memory used one plate, CD8 naive used two, CD4 memory used three and CD4 naive used three.

The J segment lost 2 bases and the V segment lost 3 bases, leaving 2 bases of the junction unmatched. Germline-derived CDR1 and CDR2 are SGHAT and FQDESV (reference sequence). The CDR3 has 14 residues. Sample: naive CD4+ T cells sorted from blood. Regarding subset: CD45RA+ positively selected. The TCR originated in a man younger than 40 in good health. J is TRBJ2-7 and V is TRBV11-1, with 9 bases that match TRBD1. The CDR3 DNA reads as TGTGCCAGCAGCTTTGGGACAGGGACCTACGAGCAGTACTTC. Translating it yields CASSFGTGTYEQYF.